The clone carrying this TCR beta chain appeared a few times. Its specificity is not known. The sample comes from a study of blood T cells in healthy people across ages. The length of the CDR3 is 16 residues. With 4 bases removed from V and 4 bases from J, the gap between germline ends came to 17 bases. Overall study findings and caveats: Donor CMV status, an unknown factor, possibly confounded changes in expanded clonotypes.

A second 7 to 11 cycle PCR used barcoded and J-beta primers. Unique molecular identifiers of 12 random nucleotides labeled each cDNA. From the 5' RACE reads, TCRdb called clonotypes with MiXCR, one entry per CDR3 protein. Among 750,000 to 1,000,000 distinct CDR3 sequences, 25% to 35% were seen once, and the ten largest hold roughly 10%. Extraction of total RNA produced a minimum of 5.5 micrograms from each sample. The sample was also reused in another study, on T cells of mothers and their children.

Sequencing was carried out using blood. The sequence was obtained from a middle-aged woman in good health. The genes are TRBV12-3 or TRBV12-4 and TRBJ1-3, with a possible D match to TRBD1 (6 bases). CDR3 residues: CASSWGPQAGGNTIYF. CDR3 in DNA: TGTGCCAGCAGTTGGGGGCCTCAGGCCGGAGGAAACACCATATATTTT.